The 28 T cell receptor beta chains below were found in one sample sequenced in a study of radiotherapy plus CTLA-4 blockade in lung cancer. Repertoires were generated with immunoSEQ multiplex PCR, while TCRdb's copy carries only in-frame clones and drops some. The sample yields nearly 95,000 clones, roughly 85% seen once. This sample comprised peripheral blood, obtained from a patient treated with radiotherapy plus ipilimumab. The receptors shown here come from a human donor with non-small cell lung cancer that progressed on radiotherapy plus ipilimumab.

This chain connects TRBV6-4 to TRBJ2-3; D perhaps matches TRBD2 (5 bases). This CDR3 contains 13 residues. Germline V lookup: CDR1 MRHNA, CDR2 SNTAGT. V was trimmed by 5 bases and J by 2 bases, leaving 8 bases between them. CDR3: CASSSGPTDTQYF. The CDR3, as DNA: TGTGCCAGCAGTAGCGGCCCCACAGATACGCAGTATTTT.

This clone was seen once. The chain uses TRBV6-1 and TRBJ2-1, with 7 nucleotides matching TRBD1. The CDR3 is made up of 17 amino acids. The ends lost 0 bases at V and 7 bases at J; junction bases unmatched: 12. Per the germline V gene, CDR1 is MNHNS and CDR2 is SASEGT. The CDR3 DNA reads TGTGCCAGCAGTGAAGCTCCAATACAGGGGATGGGTAATGAGCAGTTCTTC. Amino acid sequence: CASSEAPIQGMGNEQFF.

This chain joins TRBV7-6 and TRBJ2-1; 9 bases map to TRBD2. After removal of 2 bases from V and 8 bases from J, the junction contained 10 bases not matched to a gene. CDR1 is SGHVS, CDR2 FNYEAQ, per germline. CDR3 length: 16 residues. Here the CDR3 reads CASSLPLAGANHEQFF. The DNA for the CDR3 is TGTGCCAGCAGCTTACCCTTAGCGGGAGCAAACCATGAGCAGTTCTTC.

The CDR3 DNA sequence: TGTGCCAGCAGCTTCTTTGGGGGCTATGGCTACACCTTC. The encoded protein is CASSFFGGYGYTF. The genes are TRBV7-2 and TRBJ1-2; possibly TRBD1 for D (5 bases). The CDR3 is 13 residues long. Germline assignment: CDR1 SGHTA and CDR2 FQGNSA. V was shortened by 3 bases and J by 4 bases, with 9 bases between the two germline ends.

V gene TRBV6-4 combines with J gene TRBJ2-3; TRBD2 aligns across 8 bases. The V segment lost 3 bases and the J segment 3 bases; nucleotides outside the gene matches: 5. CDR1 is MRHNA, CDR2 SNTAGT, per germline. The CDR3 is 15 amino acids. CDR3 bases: TGTGCCAGCAGTGAGGGGAGCGGGAGTACAGATACGCAGTATTTT. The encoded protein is CASSEGSGSTDTQYF.

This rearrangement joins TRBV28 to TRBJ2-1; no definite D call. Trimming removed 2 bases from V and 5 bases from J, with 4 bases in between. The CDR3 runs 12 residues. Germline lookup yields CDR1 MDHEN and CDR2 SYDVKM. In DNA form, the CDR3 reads TGTGCCAGCAGTTTACTCCACAATGAGCAGTTCTTC. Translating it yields CASSLLHNEQFF.

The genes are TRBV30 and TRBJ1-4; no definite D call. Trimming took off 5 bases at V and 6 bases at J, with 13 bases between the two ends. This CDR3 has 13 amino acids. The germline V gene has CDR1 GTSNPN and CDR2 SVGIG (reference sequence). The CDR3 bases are TGTGCCTGGCAGTGGAGGGATTATGAAAAACTGTTTTTT. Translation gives CAWQWRDYEKLFF.

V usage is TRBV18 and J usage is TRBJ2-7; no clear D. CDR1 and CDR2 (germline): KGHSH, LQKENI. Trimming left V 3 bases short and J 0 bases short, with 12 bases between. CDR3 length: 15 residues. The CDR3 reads CASSPLGRLSYEQYF. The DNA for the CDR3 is TGTGCCAGCTCACCGCTCGGCCGACTCTCCTACGAGCAGTACTTC.

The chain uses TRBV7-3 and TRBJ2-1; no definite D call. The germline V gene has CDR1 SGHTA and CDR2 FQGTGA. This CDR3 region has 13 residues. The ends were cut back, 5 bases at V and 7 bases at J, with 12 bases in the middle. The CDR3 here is CASSVELGNEQFF. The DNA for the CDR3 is TGTGCCAGCAGCGTAGAACTGGGGAATGAGCAGTTCTTC.

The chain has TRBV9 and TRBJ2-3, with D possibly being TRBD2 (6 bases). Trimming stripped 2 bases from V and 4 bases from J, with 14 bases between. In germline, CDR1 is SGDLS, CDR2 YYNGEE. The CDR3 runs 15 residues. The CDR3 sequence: CASSVSAGRADTQYF. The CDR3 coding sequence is TGTGCCAGCAGCGTTAGTGCGGGACGGGCAGATACGCAGTATTTT.

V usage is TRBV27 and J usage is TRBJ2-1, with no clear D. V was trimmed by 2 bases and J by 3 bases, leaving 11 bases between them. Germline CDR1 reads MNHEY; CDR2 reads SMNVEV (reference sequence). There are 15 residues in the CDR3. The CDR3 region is CASSLSLPRYNEQFF. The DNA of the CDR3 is TGTGCCAGCAGTTTAAGTCTACCTCGCTACAATGAGCAGTTCTTC.

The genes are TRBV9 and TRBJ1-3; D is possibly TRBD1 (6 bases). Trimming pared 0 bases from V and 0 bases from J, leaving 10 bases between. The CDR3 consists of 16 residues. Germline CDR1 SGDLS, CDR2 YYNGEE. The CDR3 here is CASSVETGASGNTIYF. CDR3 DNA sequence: TGTGCCAGCAGCGTAGAGACAGGAGCCTCTGGAAACACCATATATTTT.

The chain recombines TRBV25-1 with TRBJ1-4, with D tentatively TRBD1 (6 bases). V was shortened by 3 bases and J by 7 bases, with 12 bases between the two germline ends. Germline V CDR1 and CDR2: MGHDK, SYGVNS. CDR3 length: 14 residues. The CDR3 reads CASSDWGLGEKLFF. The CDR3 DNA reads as TGTGCCAGCAGTGACTGGGGGCTGGGTGAAAAACTGTTTTTT.

Here the CDR3 DNA reads TGTGCCAGCAGTGAAGGGGTAGATGTTTTCCACGAGCAGTACTTC. It yields the protein CASSEGVDVFHEQYF. J is TRBJ2-7 and V is TRBV6-1; D not certain. In germline, CDR1 is MNHNS, CDR2 SASEGT. CDR3 length equals 15 residues. V lost 1 base to trimming and J lost 5 bases, with 15 bases between them.

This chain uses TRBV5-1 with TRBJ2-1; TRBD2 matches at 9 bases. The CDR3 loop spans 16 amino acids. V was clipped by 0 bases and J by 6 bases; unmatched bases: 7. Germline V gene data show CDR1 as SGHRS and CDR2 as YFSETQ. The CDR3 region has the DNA TGCGCCAGCAGCTTGGAGGTAGCGGGAGTTGGCAATGAGCAGTTCTTC. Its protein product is CASSLEVAGVGNEQFF.

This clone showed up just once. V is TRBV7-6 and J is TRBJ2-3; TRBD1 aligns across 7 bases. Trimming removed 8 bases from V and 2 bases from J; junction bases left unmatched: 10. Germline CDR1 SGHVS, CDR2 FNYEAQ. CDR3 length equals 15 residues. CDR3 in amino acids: CASEQGSIYTDTQYF. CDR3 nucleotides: TGTGCCAGCGAACAGGGGAGCATATACACAGATACGCAGTATTTT.

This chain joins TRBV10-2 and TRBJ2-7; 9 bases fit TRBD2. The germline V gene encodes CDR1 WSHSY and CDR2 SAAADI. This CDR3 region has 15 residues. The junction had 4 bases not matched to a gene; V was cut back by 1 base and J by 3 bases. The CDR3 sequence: CASSELREGRYEQYF. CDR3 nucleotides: TGCGCCAGCAGTGAGTTGCGGGAGGGCCGCTACGAGCAGTACTTC.

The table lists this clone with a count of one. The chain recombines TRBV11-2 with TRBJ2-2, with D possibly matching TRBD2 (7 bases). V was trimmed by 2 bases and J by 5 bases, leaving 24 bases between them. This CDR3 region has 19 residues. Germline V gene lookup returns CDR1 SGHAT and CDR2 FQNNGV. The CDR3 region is CASSLRGGVFSPSTGELFF. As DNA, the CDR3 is TGTGCCAGCAGCTTAAGGGGGGGAGTGTTCTCCCCTTCGACCGGGGAGCTGTTTTTT.

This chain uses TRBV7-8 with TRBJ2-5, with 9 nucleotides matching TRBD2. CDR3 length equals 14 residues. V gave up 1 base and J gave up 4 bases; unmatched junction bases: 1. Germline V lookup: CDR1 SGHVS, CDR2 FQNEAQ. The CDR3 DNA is TGTGCCAGCAGCTTAGAACTAGCGGGAGAGACCCAGTACTTC. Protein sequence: CASSLELAGETQYF.

The CDR3 region has the DNA TGTGCCAGTAGTATTGCCGCAGGGTACAATGAGCAGTTCTTC. Translating it yields CASSIAAGYNEQFF. V gene TRBV19 combines with J gene TRBJ2-1; D may be TRBD1 (5 bases). Germline CDR1 LNHDA, CDR2 SQIVND (reference sequence). V lost 3 bases, J lost 4 bases, and 10 bases lay in between. There are 14 residues in the CDR3.

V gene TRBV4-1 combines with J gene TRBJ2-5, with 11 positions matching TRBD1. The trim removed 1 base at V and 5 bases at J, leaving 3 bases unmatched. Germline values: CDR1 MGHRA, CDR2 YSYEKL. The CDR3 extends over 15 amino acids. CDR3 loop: CASSQGTGGIETQYF. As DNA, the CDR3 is TGCGCCAGCAGCCAAGGGACAGGGGGCATCGAGACCCAGTACTTC.

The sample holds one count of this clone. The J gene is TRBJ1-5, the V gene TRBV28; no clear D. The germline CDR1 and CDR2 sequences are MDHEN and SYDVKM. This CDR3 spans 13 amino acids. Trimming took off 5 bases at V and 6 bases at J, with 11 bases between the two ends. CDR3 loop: CASSPVVGQPQHF. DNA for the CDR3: TGTGCCAGCAGTCCTGTGGTCGGTCAGCCCCAGCATTTT.

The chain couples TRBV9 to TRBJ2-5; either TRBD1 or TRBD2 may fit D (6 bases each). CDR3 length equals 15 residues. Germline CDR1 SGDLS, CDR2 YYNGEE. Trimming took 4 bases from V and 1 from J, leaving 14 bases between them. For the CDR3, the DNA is TGTGCCAGCAGCTACCAAGGGGGGACCCAAGAGACCCAGTACTTC. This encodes CASSYQGGTQETQYF.

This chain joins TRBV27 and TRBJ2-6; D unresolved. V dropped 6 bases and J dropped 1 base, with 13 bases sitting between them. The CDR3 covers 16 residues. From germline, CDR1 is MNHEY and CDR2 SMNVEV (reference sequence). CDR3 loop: CASSLTPGSGANVLTF. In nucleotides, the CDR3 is TGTGCCAGCAGCCTAACCCCTGGATCTGGGGCCAACGTCCTGACTTTC.

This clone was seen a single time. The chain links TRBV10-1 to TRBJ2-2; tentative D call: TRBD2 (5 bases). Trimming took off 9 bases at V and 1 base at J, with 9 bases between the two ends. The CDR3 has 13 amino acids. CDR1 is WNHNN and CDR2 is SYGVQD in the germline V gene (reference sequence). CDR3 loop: CAREVRNTGELFF. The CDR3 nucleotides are TGCGCCAGGGAGGTCAGGAACACCGGGGAGCTGTTTTTT.

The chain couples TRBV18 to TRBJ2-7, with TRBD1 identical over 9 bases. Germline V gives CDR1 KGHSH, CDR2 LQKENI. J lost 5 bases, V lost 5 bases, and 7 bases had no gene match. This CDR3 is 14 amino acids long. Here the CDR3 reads CASSRDRVDHEQYF. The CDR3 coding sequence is TGTGCCAGCTCAAGGGACAGGGTAGACCACGAGCAGTACTTC.

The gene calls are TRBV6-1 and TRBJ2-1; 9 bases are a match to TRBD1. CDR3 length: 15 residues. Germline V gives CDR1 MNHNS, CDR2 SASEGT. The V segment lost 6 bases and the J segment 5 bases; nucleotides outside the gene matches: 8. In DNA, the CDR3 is TGTGCCAGCAGCTACGGACAGGGGATCGACAATGAGCAGTTCTTC. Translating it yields CASSYGQGIDNEQFF.

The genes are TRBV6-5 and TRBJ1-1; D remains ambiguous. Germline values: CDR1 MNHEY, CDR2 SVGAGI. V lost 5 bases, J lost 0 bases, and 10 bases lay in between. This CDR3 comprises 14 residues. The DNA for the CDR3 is TGTGCCAGCAGTCCACACGCCTTGAACACTGAAGCTTTCTTT. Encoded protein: CASSPHALNTEAFF.